Listed here are 21 T cell receptor beta chains from one sample, sequenced in a study of post-analysis software for immune sequencing data. Notes on the study in general: In patients, TRBV5-6, TRBV5-1 and TRBV20-1 belonged to roughly five TRBV segments found more frequently than in controls.

No antigens are known for them. The TCR beta cDNA libraries contained unique molecular identifiers. TCRdb processed the PCR reads anew with MiXCR; each CDR3 protein has one entry. The sample lists over 300,000 distinct CDR3 sequences, less than 40% seen once, with around 15% in the top ten. The sample comprised blood. These receptors originate from a girl between 10 and 17 years old with multiple sclerosis.

In the case of this clonotype: Relative to the germline gene, one junction end is altered; a read error may explain this. V is TRBV6-1 and J is TRBJ2-7, with D perhaps assigned TRBD1 or TRBD2 (5 bases each). This CDR3 has 15 residues. Germline V gene data show CDR1 as MNHNS and CDR2 as SASEGT. The CDR3 loop is CAGHSGTVDSYEQYF. The CDR3 region has the DNA TGTGCCGGTCACTCCGGGACCGTCGATTCCTATGAGCAGTACTTC.

This clonotype has more than one count but fewer than ten. The chain recombines TRBV12-3 or TRBV12-4 with TRBJ2-3; D may be TRBD1 or TRBD2 (5 bases each). The CDR3 is 17 residues long. V shed 0 bases and J shed 6 bases, with 19 bases lying between them. The CDR3 reads CASSLAWRFGTGDTQYF. In DNA form, the CDR3 reads TGTGCCAGCAGTTTAGCTTGGAGATTTGGGACGGGCGATACGCAGTATTTT.

This chain joins TRBV2 and TRBJ2-3; 7 positions match TRBD1. The germline V gene has CDR1 SNHLY and CDR2 FYNNEI. The CDR3 consists of 14 residues. The V and J ends lost 8 bases and 2 bases, in that order; junction bases with no gene match: 7. The CDR3 DNA is TGTGCCAGCGGACGGGACAGAACCACAGATACGCAGTATTTT. As protein: CASGRDRTTDTQYF.

The chain carries TRBV7-2 and TRBJ1-5; D is ambiguous. The CDR3 is 16 amino acids. Germline loops: CDR1 SGHTA, CDR2 FQGNSA. V was trimmed by 2 bases and J by 0 bases, leaving 11 bases between them. The CDR3 nucleotides are TGTGCCAGCAGCTTAATCGGCAGCTATAGCAATCAGCCCCAGCATTTT. Encoded protein: CASSLIGSYSNQPQHF.

This clonotype was detected only a few times. The CDR3 loop is CATRTGTGNYGYTF. CDR3 nucleotide sequence: TGTGCCACCCGGACGGGAACAGGGAATTATGGCTACACCTTC. The V gene is TRBV10-3, the J gene TRBJ1-2; tentatively, D is TRBD1 (6 bases). Deletions cut 10 bases from V and 5 bases from J, with 20 bases between. The CDR3 runs 14 residues. Germline assignment: CDR1 ENHRY and CDR2 SYGVKD.

The table lists this clonotype with a few counts. The rearrangement joins TRBV10-3 to TRBJ2-3; D is possibly TRBD1 or TRBD2 (6 bases each). CDR3 length equals 14 residues. From germline, CDR1 is ENHRY and CDR2 SYGVKD. V was trimmed by 4 bases and J by 3 bases, leaving 11 bases between them. In DNA, the CDR3 is TGTGCCATCAGTGGCGGGACAACTACAGATACGCAGTATTTT. Its translation is CAISGGTTTDTQYF.

The chain couples TRBV2 to TRBJ2-3; weak D call: TRBD2 (5 bases). Deletions cut 4 bases from V and 2 bases from J, with 7 bases between. Germline V gene data show CDR1 as SNHLY and CDR2 as FYNNEI. CDR3 size: 13 residues. This chain's CDR3 is CASSAGITDTQYF. In DNA, the CDR3 is TGTGCCAGCAGTGCGGGGATCACAGATACGCAGTATTTT.

In its sample, this clonotype was seen a few times. The chain recombines TRBV9 with TRBJ2-3; TRBD2 matches 10 bases. From germline, CDR1 is SGDLS and CDR2 YYNGEE. This CDR3 contains 14 residues. V was pared by 9 bases and J by 6 bases, with 10 bases of the junction left unmatched. The CDR3 is CATGTSDRTDTQYF. For the CDR3, the DNA is TGTGCCACCGGGACTAGCGACCGAACGGATACGCAGTATTTT. Full variable domain (remainder filled in from reference TRBV9 and TRBJ2-3): DSGVTQTPKHLITATGQRVTLRCSPRSGDLSVYWYQQSLDQGLQFLIQYYNGEERAKGNILERFSAQQFPDLHSELNLSSLELGDSALYFCATGTSDRTDTQYFGPGTRLTVL.

This chain connects TRBV6-5 to TRBJ1-1; possible D gene TRBD1, 5 bases. This CDR3 has 14 residues. The V and J ends lost 7 bases and 4 bases respectively, with 16 bases between them. The germline CDR1 and CDR2 sequences are MNHEY and SVGAGI. The CDR3 DNA is TGTGCCAGCATCGGGGCTGTCGGGGGCACTGAAGCTTTCTTT. Protein: CASIGAVGGTEAFF.

This clonotype was seen only once. The junction and the germline gene differ at one end; a read error may be behind it. The rearrangement uses TRBV11-2 and TRBJ1-6; D gene unclear. The CDR3 has 12 residues. Germline CDR1 and CDR2: SGHAT and FQNNGV. The DNA of the CDR3 is TGTGCCAGCAGACCTCAGAATTCACCCCCCCACTTT. Translated: CASRPQNSPPHF.

This clonotype was counted a few times. The chain employs TRBV20-1 and TRBJ2-7; D might be TRBD1 or TRBD2, each matching 5 bases. V shed 1 base and J shed 2 bases, with 9 bases lying between them. This CDR3 spans 13 amino acids. Germline V CDR1 and CDR2: DFQATT, SNEGSKA (reference sequence). DNA of the CDR3: TGCAGTGCTAGAGGGGACGGAGCCTACGAGCAGTACTTC. As protein: CSARGDGAYEQYF.

The genes are TRBV5-5 and TRBJ1-5, with D tentatively TRBD1 (5 bases). CDR3 length: 17 residues. Trimming pared 0 bases from V and 0 bases from J, leaving 13 bases between. CDR1 and CDR2 (germline): SGHKS, YYEKEE (reference sequence). The CDR3, as DNA: TGTGCCAGCAGCTTGGGGGGTCGACAGCTTAGCAATCAGCCCCAGCATTTT. Protein: CASSLGGRQLSNQPQHF.

The chain is built from TRBV5-4 and TRBJ2-5; 10 nucleotides match TRBD1. Judging by the DNA end, TRBJ2-7 fits better; the J call may be wrong. In germline, CDR1 is SGHNT, CDR2 YYREEE (reference sequence). This CDR3 has 15 residues. CDR3 residues: CASSYTGTGADEQYF. Written as DNA, the CDR3 is TGTGCCAGCAGCTACACCGGGACAGGGGCCGACGAGCAGTACTTC.

This clonotype was observed a handful of times. The chain carries TRBV9 and TRBJ2-7, with TRBD2 identical over 11 bases. Trimming cost V 0 bases and J 3 bases; bases outside gene matches: 2. The germline V gene has CDR1 SGDLS and CDR2 YYNGEE. This CDR3 contains 15 residues. The CDR3 coding sequence is TGTGCCAGCAGCGTAGCTGGGACTAGCGGCTACGAGCAGTACTTC. It yields the protein CASSVAGTSGYEQYF.

This chain connects TRBV7-3 to TRBJ2-3; 8 bases agree with TRBD2. J lost 2 bases, V lost 10 bases, and 8 bases had no gene match. CDR1 and CDR2 (germline): SGHTA, FQGTGA. This CDR3 is 14 amino acids long. The CDR3, as DNA: TGTGCCAACACCCGGGGGGGCCCCACAGATACGCAGTATTTT. Translation: CANTRGGPTDTQYF.

The V call is TRBV10-3, the J call TRBJ1-1; D is undetermined. The CDR3 runs 14 residues. The V end lost 3 bases, the J end lost 6 bases, and 14 bases lay between the germline ends. Germline CDR1 is ENHRY and CDR2 is SYGVKD. The CDR3 nucleotides read TGTGCCATCAGTGAAGGTCCGGGGAGCGCTGAAGCTTTCTTT. Protein: CAISEGPGSAEAFF.

DNA for the CDR3: TGTGCCAGCAGCTTGTGGGGACTCACAGATACGCAGTATTTT. This encodes CASSLWGLTDTQYF. The gene calls are TRBV5-5 and TRBJ2-3, with a tentative D call TRBD2 (6 bases). CDR3 length: 14 amino acids. The V gene lost 1 base and the J gene lost 2 bases, with 8 bases spanning the gap. Per germline, CDR1 SGHKS and CDR2 YYEKEE (reference sequence).

A few counts support this clonotype. The chain joins TRBV7-9 to TRBJ2-5; 12 nucleotides agree with TRBD1. CDR1 and CDR2 (germline): SEHNR, FQNEAQ (reference sequence). This CDR3 is 16 amino acids long. With V trimmed by 5 bases and J by 1 base, 5 bases remained unmatched. CDR3 protein: CASSPGTGGFQETQYF. DNA for the CDR3: TGTGCCAGCAGCCCCGGGACAGGGGGCTTCCAAGAGACCCAGTACTTC.

The J gene is TRBJ1-1, the V gene TRBV6-1; possible D gene TRBD1, 5 bases. CDR3 size: 16 residues. V gave up 2 bases and J gave up 1 base, with 14 bases separating them. The germline CDR1 and CDR2 sequences are MNHNS and SASEGT. CDR3: CASSEFRGRGNTEAFF. The DNA of the CDR3 is TGTGCCAGCAGTGAATTTCGGGGACGTGGGAACACTGAAGCTTTCTTT.

V gene TRBV29-1 combines with J gene TRBJ1-1; 7 bases match TRBD1. CDR3 length equals 16 residues. Looked up from germline, CDR1 is SQVTM and CDR2 is ANQGSEA. V was pared by 4 bases and J by 2 bases, with 13 bases of the junction left unmatched. The CDR3 DNA reads TGCAGCGTTGTGGACAATACAGGGGAGGTAAACACTGAAGCTTTCTTT. Its translation is CSVVDNTGEVNTEAFF. The entire variable domain, with the rest obtained from reference TRBV29-1 and TRBJ1-1, is as follows: SAVISQKPSRDICQRGTSLTIQCQVDSQVTMMFWYRQQPGQSLTLIATANQGSEATYESGFVIDKFPISRPNLTFSTLTVSNMSPEDSSIYLCSVVDNTGEVNTEAFFGQGTRLTVV.

Note on this clonotype: This sequence may be a read error, since a much larger clone differs from it by one base. The chain has TRBV6-2 or TRBV6-3 and TRBJ2-6; D is unresolved. Germline CDR1 reads MNHEY; CDR2 reads SVGEGT. The ends were cut back, 6 bases at V and 0 bases at J, with 9 bases in the middle. The CDR3 is made up of 15 amino acids. CDR3 loop: CASSQYSSGANVLTF. CDR3 in DNA: TGTGCCAGCAGCCAATACAGCTCTGGGGCCAACGTCCTGACTTTC.